This T cell receptor beta chain was found in a study of post-analysis software for immune sequencing data. Each TCR beta cDNA library carried unique molecular identifiers. Once roughly 0.9 to 10 million T cells were used, about half a million cDNA molecules resulted. TCRdb re-called the PCR reads through MiXCR, storing one row per CDR3 protein. The sample has about 820,000 distinct CDR3 sequences; about 57% are singletons. Study-wide points: Controls showed lower frequencies than patients for 5 or 6 TRBV segments, and TRBV5-6, TRBV5-1 and TRBV20-1 were among these.

This clonotype has a single count. What it binds is not known. The V end lost 2 bases, the J end lost 7 bases, and 8 bases lay between the germline ends. The germline V gene encodes CDR1 SGHNT and CDR2 YENEEA. This CDR3 spans 13 amino acids. This TCR derives from a girl aged 5 to 17 with multiple sclerosis. The chain employs TRBV11-3 and TRBJ2-2; D unresolved. The sequenced sample was blood. The CDR3 DNA sequence: TGTGCCAGCAGCTTAAAGTTCCGCGGGGAGCTGTTTTTT. Translating gives CASSLKFRGELFF.